This T cell receptor (beta chain) derives from a study of CD8+ T cells in alopecia areata. About the research overall: The study gave treated patients oral tofacitinib at 5 to 10 mg twice daily.

Treatment reported: oral pan-JAK inhibitor, 5-10 mg twice daily. The investigators collected lesional scalp punch biopsies and peripheral blood from alopecia areata patients. As the sequencing template, cDNA was produced by extracting RNA and reverse transcribing it. Data came from immunoSEQ multiplex PCR; TCRdb stores just in-frame clones and leaves some out. The sample includes roughly 280,000 clones, 60% seen only once; the top ten take 0.75% to 0.95%. Losses at the gene ends were 2 bases for V and 8 bases for J; bases not matched to a gene: 12. The CDR3 loop spans 15 amino acids. The germline V gene encodes CDR1 GTSNPN and CDR2 SVGIG (reference sequence).

The receptor was derived from a human donor with alopecia areata. This specimen consisted of CD4+ T cells sorted from blood, obtained at approximately week 52, from a patient treated with tofacitinib. The chain joins TRBV30 to TRBJ1-2; the match to TRBD1 covers 9 bases. CDR3 nucleotides: TGTGCCTGGAGTCGCGGGACAGGGAGGGAAAGGGGCTACACCTTC. Translation gives CAWSRGTGRERGYTF.